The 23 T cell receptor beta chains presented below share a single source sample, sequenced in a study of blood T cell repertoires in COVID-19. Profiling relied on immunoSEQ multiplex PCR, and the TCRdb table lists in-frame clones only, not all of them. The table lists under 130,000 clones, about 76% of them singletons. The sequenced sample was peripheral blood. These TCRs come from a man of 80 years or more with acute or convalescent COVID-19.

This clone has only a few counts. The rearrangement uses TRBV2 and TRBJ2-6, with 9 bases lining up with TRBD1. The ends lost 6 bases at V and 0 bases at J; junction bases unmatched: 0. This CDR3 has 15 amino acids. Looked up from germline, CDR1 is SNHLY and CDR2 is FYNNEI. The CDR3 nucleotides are TGTGCCAGCAGGGGACAGGGCTCTGGGGCCAACGTCCTGACTTTC. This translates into CASRGQGSGANVLTF.

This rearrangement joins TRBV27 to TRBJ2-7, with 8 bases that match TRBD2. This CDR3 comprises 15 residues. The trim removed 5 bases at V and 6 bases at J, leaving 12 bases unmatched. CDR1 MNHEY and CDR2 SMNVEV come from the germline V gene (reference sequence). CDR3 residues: CASSRGTRGTLEQYF. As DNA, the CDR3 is TGTGCCAGCAGTAGGGGGACTAGGGGGACACTCGAGCAGTACTTC.

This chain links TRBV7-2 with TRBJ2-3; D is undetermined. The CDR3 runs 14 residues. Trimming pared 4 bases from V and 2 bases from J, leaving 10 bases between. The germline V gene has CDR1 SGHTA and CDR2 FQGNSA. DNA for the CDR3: TGTGCCAGCAGCTCCAGTTTAGCCACAGATACGCAGTATTTT. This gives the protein CASSSSLATDTQYF.

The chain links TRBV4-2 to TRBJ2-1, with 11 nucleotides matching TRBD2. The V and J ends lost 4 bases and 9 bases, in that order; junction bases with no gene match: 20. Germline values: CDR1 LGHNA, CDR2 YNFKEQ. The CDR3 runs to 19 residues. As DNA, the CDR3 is TGTGCCAGCAGCCGAGAAGGCTACACTAGCGGGAGTAGAAACCGTGAGCAGTTCTTC. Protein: CASSREGYTSGSRNREQFF.

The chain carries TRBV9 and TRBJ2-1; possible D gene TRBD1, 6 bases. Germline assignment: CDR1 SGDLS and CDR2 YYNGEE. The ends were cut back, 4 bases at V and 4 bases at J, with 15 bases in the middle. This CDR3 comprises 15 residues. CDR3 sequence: CASSTYSGQYNEQFF. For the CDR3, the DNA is TGTGCCAGCAGCACTTACAGTGGACAGTACAATGAGCAGTTCTTC.

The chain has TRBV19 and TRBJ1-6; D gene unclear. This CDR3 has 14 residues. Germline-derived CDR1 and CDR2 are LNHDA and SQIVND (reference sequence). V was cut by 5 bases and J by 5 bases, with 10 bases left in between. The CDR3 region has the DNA TGTGCCAGTAGTGTTAGGACTGATAATTCACCCCTCCACTTT. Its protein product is CASSVRTDNSPLHF.

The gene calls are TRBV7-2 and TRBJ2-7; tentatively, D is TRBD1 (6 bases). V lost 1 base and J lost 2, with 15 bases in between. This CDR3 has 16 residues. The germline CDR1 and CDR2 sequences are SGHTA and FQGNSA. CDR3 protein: CASSLGSTGMTYEQYF. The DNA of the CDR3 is TGTGCCAGCAGCTTAGGTTCAACAGGGATGACCTACGAGCAGTACTTC.

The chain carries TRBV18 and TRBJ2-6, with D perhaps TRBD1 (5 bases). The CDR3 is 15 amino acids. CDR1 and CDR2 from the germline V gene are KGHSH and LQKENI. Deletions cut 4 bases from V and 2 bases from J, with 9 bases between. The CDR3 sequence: CASSRRVTGANVLTF. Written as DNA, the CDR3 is TGTGCCAGCTCACGCAGGGTAACTGGGGCCAACGTCCTGACTTTC.

CDR3 residues: CASSSLGTGSYEQYF. DNA of the CDR3: TGTGCCAGCAGCTCACTTGGGACTGGATCCTACGAGCAGTACTTC. The genes are TRBV6-5 and TRBJ2-7, with TRBD2 as a possible D gene (6 bases). This CDR3 comprises 15 residues. V was trimmed by 6 bases and J by 1 base, leaving 16 bases between them. Germline-derived CDR1 and CDR2 are MNHEY and SVGAGI.

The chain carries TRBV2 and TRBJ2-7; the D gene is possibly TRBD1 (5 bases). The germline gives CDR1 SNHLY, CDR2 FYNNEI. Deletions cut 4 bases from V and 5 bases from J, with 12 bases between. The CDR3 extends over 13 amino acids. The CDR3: CASSAQGIHEQYF. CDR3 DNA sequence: TGTGCCAGCAGTGCCCAGGGAATCCACGAGCAGTACTTC.

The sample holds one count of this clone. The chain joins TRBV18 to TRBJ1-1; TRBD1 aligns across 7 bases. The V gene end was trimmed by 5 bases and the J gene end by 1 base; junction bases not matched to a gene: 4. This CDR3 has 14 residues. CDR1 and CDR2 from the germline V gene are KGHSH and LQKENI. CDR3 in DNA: TGTGCCAGCTCAACGGGACAGTGGAACACTGAAGCTTTCTTT. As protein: CASSTGQWNTEAFF.

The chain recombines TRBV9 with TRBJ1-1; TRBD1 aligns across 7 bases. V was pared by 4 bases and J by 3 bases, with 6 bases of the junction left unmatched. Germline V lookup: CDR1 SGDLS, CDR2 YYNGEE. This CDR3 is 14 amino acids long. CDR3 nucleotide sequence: TGTGCCAGCAGCAAACAGGGGTCGGACACTGAAGCTTTCTTT. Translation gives CASSKQGSDTEAFF. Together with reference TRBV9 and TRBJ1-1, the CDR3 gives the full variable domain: DSGVTQTPKHLITATGQRVTLRCSPRSGDLSVYWYQQSLDQGLQFLIQYYNGEERAKGNILERFSAQQFPDLHSELNLSSLELGDSALYFCASSKQGSDTEAFFGQGTRLTVV.

CDR3 coding DNA: TGCGCCAGCAGCTTGGAAGGGGCCATAAGAGAGACCCAGTACTTC. Its translation is CASSLEGAIRETQYF. V gene TRBV5-1 combines with J gene TRBJ2-5; TRBD1 is a possible D gene (5 bases). This CDR3 contains 15 residues. With 0 bases removed from V and 4 bases from J, the gap between germline ends came to 13 bases. Germline V gene data show CDR1 as SGHRS and CDR2 as YFSETQ.

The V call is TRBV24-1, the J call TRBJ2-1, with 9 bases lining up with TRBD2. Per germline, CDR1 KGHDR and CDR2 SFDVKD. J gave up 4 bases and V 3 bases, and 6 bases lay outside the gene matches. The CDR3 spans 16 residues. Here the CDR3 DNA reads TGTGCCACCAGTGATCCAGCGGGAGGACGTTACAATGAGCAGTTCTTC. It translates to CATSDPAGGRYNEQFF.

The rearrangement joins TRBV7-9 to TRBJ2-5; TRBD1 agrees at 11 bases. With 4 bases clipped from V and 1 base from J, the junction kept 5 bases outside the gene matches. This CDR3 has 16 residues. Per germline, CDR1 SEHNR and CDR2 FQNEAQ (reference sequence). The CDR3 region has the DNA TGTGCCAGCAGCTCCCGGGACAGGGGGTTCCAAGAGACCCAGTACTTC. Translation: CASSSRDRGFQETQYF.

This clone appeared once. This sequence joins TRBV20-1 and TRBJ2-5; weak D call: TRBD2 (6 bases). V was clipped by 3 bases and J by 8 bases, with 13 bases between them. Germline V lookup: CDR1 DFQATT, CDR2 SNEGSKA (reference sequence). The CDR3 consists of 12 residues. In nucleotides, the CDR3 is TGCAGTGCTAGTACATGGGGGGAAACCCAGTACTTC. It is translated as CSASTWGETQYF.

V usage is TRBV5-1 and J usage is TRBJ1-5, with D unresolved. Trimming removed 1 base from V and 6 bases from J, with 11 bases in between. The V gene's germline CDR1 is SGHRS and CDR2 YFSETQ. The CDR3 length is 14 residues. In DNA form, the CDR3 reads TGCGCCAGCAGCTTGTCCGGGGATCGTCAGCCCCAGCATTTT. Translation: CASSLSGDRQPQHF.

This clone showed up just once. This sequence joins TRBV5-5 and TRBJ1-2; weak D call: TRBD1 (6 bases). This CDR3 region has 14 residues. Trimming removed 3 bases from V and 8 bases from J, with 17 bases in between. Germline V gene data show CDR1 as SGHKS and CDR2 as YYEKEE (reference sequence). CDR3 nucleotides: TGTGCCAGCAGCTCCTCGGGGGGCGCGGTCGGCTACACCTTC. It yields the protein CASSSSGGAVGYTF.

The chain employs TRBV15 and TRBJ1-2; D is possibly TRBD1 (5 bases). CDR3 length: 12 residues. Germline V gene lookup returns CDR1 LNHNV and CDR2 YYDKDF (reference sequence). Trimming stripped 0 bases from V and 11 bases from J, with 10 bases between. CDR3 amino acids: CATSRDIGTYTF. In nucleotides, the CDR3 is TGTGCCACCAGCAGAGATATAGGGACTTACACCTTC.

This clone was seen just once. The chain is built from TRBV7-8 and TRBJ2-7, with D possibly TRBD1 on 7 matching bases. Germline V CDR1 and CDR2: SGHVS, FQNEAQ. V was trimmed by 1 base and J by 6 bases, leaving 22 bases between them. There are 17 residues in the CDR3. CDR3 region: CASSLVPQEGAQVEQYF. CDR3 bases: TGTGCCAGCAGCTTAGTACCCCAGGAGGGGGCGCAAGTCGAGCAGTACTTC.

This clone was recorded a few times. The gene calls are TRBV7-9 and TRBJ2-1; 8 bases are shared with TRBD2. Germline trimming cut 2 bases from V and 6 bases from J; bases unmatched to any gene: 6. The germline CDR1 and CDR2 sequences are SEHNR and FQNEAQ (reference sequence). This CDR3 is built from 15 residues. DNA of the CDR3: TGTGCCAGCAGCTTAAGGGCGGGAGGTCGCAATGAGCAGTTCTTC. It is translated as CASSLRAGGRNEQFF.

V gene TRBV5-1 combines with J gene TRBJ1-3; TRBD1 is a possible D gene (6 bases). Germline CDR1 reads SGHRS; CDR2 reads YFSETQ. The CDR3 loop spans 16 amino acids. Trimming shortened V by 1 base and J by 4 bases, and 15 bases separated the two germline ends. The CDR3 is CASSLSGGRSGNTIYF. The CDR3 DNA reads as TGCGCCAGCAGCTTGTCGGGGGGCAGATCCGGAAACACCATATATTTT.

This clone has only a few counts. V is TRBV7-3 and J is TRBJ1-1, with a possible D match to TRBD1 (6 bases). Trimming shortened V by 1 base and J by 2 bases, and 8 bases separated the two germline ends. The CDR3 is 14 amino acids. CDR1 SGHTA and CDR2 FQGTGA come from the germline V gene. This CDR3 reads CASSLRDTNTEAFF. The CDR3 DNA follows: TGTGCCAGCAGCTTAAGGGACACAAACACTGAAGCTTTCTTT.